This passage covers 14 T cell receptor beta chains from one sample sequenced in a study of PD-1 blockade in classical Hodgkin lymphoma. Every single patient, without exception, relapsed after autologous stem cell transplantation, and brentuximab vedotin exposure varied. Sequencing was performed with immunoSEQ multiplex PCR; in TCRdb, only in-frame clones are kept and a portion is missing. Of over 10,000 clones listed, around 87% were seen once; the top ten hold under 45%. The sequencing here drew on peripheral blood mononuclear cells (PBMCs), taken at baseline. The receptors here all came from a human donor with classical Hodgkin lymphoma.

This clone has more than one count but fewer than ten. This chain connects TRBV7-9 to TRBJ2-7; 16 bases fit TRBD2. V was pared by 3 bases and J by 1 base, with 9 bases of the junction left unmatched. The CDR3 has 19 amino acids. The germline V gene has CDR1 SEHNR and CDR2 FQNEAQ (reference sequence). The CDR3 DNA reads TGTGCCAGCAGCTTGGACCGGGGACTAGCGGGAGGGCAATCCTACGAGCAGTACTTC. It encodes CASSLDRGLAGGQSYEQYF.

The chain employs TRBV10-1 and TRBJ2-7; no reliable D call. Trimming pared 3 bases from V and 8 bases from J, leaving 8 bases between. This CDR3 is built from 11 residues. From germline, CDR1 is WNHNN and CDR2 SYGVQD (reference sequence). The CDR3 DNA reads as TGCGCCAGCAGTGATTTTAGTAAGCAGTACTTC. This sequence encodes CASSDFSKQYF.

A note on this clone: A much larger clone sits a single nucleotide away, making a read error possible. The V gene is TRBV6-4, the J gene TRBJ2-1; tentatively, D is TRBD2 (5 bases). Per germline, CDR1 MRHNA and CDR2 SNTAGT. The ends were cut back, 2 bases at V and 0 bases at J, with 11 bases in the middle. CDR3 length: 16 amino acids. CDR3 residues: CASSDVARGSYNEQFF. CDR3 nucleotide sequence: TGTGCCAGCAGTGACGTAGCGAGAGGCTCCTACAATGAGCAGTTCTTC.

This chain joins TRBV30 and TRBJ2-7, with a possible D match to TRBD2 (6 bases). Germline V CDR1 and CDR2: GTSNPN, SVGIG (reference sequence). The CDR3 is made up of 15 amino acids. V dropped 0 bases and J dropped 6 bases, with 18 bases sitting between them. The CDR3 spells CAWSVGRSPGPEQYF. CDR3 bases: TGTGCCTGGAGTGTGGGGAGGTCCCCGGGTCCCGAGCAGTACTTC.

By its share, this clone is medium-sized (0.01 to 0.1%). The chain joins TRBV7-9 to TRBJ2-2, with D unresolved. CDR3 length equals 16 residues. Germline CDR1 is SEHNR and CDR2 is FQNEAQ (reference sequence). Trimming cost V 10 bases and J 0 bases, with 18 bases left between them. CDR3 DNA: TGTGCCACCCCCCCGCCCGGCGCTTCGAACACCGGGGAGCTGTTTTTT. Protein sequence: CATPPPGASNTGELFF. The entire variable domain, with the rest obtained from reference TRBV7-9 and TRBJ2-2, is as follows: DTGVSQNPRHKITKRGQNVTFRCDPISEHNRLYWYRQTLGQGPEFLTYFQNEAQLEKSRLLSDRFSAERPKGSFSTLEIQRTEQGDSAMYLCATPPPGASNTGELFFGEGSRLTVL.

This CDR3 reads CASSPSQGNYGYTF. CDR3 DNA: TGTGCCAGTAGTCCGAGCCAGGGCAACTATGGCTACACCTTC. V is TRBV19 and J is TRBJ1-2, with a possible D match to TRBD1 (5 bases). The CDR3 has 14 residues. Germline V gives CDR1 LNHDA, CDR2 SQIVND (reference sequence). The ends were cut back, 5 bases at V and 2 bases at J, with 12 bases in the middle.

The chain has TRBV5-1 and TRBJ2-1; 9 bases fit TRBD2. Germline V lookup: CDR1 SGHRS, CDR2 YFSETQ. Trimming at V came to 4 bases and at J to 7 bases, leaving 15 bases not matched to a gene. The CDR3 totals 17 residues. CDR3 DNA: TGCGCCAGCAGCCCACATAGATGGGGGACTAGCCCTAATGAGCAGTTCTTC. Amino acid sequence: CASSPHRWGTSPNEQFF.

The chain couples TRBV19 to TRBJ2-6; D uncertain. Germline values: CDR1 LNHDA, CDR2 SQIVND (reference sequence). V was cut by 1 base and J by 2 bases, with 6 bases left in between. The CDR3 sequence is 15 residues long. CDR3 in DNA: TGTGCCAGTAGTATAGGTTGGACTGGGGCCAACGTCCTGACTTTC. Amino acids: CASSIGWTGANVLTF.

V and J are TRBV5-5 and TRBJ1-6; tentatively, D is TRBD1 (5 bases). Trimming left V 1 base short and J 5 bases short, with 10 bases between. Germline V lookup: CDR1 SGHKS, CDR2 YYEKEE (reference sequence). This CDR3 has 15 amino acids. CDR3 DNA sequence: TGTGCCAGCAGCTTGTTTGGGGGAGATAATTCACCCCTCCACTTT. It yields the protein CASSLFGGDNSPLHF.

The chain is built from TRBV7-9 and TRBJ1-5; maybe TRBD1 (6 bases). Germline lookup yields CDR1 SEHNR and CDR2 FQNEAQ (reference sequence). V lost 0 bases and J 1 base, leaving 16 bases between the germline ends. This CDR3 is 18 amino acids long. The CDR3 loop is CASSLAPLRGRSNQPQHF. The CDR3 DNA reads TGTGCCAGCAGCTTAGCCCCCCTCCGGGGGCGAAGCAATCAGCCCCAGCATTTT. Based on the CDR3 plus reference TRBV7-9 and TRBJ1-5, the full variable domain is DTGVSQNPRHKITKRGQNVTFRCDPISEHNRLYWYRQTLGQGPEFLTYFQNEAQLEKSRLLSDRFSAERPKGSFSTLEIQRTEQGDSAMYLCASSLAPLRGRSNQPQHFGDGTRLSIL.

This clone was detected only once. The chain links TRBV7-8 to TRBJ2-7; D is perhaps TRBD1 or TRBD2 (5 bases each). The CDR3 runs 15 residues. V gave up 5 bases and J gave up 0 bases, with 14 bases separating them. CDR1 SGHVS and CDR2 FQNEAQ come from the germline V gene. CDR3: CASSATGTASYEQYF. The CDR3 DNA reads as TGTGCCAGCAGCGCCACCGGGACGGCCTCCTACGAGCAGTACTTC.

The V gene is TRBV9, the J gene TRBJ1-5; a possible D gene is TRBD1 (6 bases). Trimming took 4 bases from V and 1 from J, leaving 18 bases between them. The CDR3 runs to 17 residues. Germline CDR1 reads SGDLS; CDR2 reads YYNGEE. CDR3 sequence: CASSLGIGGPSNQPQHF. The CDR3, as DNA: TGTGCCAGCAGCTTAGGGATAGGGGGTCCGAGCAATCAGCCCCAGCATTTT. Full variable domain (missing parts from reference TRBV9 and TRBJ1-5): DSGVTQTPKHLITATGQRVTLRCSPRSGDLSVYWYQQSLDQGLQFLIQYYNGEERAKGNILERFSAQQFPDLHSELNLSSLELGDSALYFCASSLGIGGPSNQPQHFGDGTRLSIL.

V usage is TRBV11-2 and J usage is TRBJ1-3; D remains ambiguous. This CDR3 is 12 amino acids long. V gave up 0 bases and J gave up 5 bases, with 2 bases separating them. The V gene's germline CDR1 is SGHAT and CDR2 FQNNGV. CDR3 sequence reads: CASSLDRNTIYF. The CDR3 region has the DNA TGTGCCAGCAGCTTAGATCGAAACACCATATATTTT.

J is TRBJ1-6 and V is TRBV18, with a weak D call TRBD1 (5 bases). CDR3 length: 14 amino acids. In germline, CDR1 is KGHSH, CDR2 LQKENI. With 6 bases removed from V and 10 bases from J, the gap between germline ends came to 16 bases. The CDR3 reads CASSRLDGGSPLHF. In DNA, the CDR3 is TGTGCCAGCTCCCGACTGGATGGGGGATCACCCCTCCACTTT. The complete variable domain, with remaining parts taken from reference TRBV18 and TRBJ1-6, reads NAGVMQNPRHLVRRRGQEARLRCSPMKGHSHVYWYRQLPEEGLKFMVYLQKENIIDESGMPKERFSAEFPKEGPSILRIQQVVRGDSAAYFCASSRLDGGSPLHFGNGTRLTVT.